This TCR beta chain came from a study of blood T cell repertoires in COVID-19. As processed by the authors: Reference gene primer amplification yielded estimated nucleated cell counts. Clones were read by immunoSEQ multiplex PCR, and TCRdb kept only the in-frame ones, dropping some. The DNA was the basis for D and trimming; V, J and clone size are from that table. The table lists about 52,000 clones, 80% to 90% of them singletons. The CDR3 is 14 residues long. Trimming removed 1 base at V and 7 bases at J, with 13 bases between. CDR1 is SGHTA and CDR2 is FQGNSA in the germline V gene. The source material was peripheral blood. The chain recombines TRBV7-2 with TRBJ1-2; perhaps TRBD1 as D (6 bases). The clonotype comes from a man between 65 and 79 years old with acute or convalescent COVID-19. The CDR3 here is CASSLGSGAGGYTF. CDR3 bases: TGTGCCAGCAGCTTAGGGTCAGGGGCGGGTGGCTACACCTTC.